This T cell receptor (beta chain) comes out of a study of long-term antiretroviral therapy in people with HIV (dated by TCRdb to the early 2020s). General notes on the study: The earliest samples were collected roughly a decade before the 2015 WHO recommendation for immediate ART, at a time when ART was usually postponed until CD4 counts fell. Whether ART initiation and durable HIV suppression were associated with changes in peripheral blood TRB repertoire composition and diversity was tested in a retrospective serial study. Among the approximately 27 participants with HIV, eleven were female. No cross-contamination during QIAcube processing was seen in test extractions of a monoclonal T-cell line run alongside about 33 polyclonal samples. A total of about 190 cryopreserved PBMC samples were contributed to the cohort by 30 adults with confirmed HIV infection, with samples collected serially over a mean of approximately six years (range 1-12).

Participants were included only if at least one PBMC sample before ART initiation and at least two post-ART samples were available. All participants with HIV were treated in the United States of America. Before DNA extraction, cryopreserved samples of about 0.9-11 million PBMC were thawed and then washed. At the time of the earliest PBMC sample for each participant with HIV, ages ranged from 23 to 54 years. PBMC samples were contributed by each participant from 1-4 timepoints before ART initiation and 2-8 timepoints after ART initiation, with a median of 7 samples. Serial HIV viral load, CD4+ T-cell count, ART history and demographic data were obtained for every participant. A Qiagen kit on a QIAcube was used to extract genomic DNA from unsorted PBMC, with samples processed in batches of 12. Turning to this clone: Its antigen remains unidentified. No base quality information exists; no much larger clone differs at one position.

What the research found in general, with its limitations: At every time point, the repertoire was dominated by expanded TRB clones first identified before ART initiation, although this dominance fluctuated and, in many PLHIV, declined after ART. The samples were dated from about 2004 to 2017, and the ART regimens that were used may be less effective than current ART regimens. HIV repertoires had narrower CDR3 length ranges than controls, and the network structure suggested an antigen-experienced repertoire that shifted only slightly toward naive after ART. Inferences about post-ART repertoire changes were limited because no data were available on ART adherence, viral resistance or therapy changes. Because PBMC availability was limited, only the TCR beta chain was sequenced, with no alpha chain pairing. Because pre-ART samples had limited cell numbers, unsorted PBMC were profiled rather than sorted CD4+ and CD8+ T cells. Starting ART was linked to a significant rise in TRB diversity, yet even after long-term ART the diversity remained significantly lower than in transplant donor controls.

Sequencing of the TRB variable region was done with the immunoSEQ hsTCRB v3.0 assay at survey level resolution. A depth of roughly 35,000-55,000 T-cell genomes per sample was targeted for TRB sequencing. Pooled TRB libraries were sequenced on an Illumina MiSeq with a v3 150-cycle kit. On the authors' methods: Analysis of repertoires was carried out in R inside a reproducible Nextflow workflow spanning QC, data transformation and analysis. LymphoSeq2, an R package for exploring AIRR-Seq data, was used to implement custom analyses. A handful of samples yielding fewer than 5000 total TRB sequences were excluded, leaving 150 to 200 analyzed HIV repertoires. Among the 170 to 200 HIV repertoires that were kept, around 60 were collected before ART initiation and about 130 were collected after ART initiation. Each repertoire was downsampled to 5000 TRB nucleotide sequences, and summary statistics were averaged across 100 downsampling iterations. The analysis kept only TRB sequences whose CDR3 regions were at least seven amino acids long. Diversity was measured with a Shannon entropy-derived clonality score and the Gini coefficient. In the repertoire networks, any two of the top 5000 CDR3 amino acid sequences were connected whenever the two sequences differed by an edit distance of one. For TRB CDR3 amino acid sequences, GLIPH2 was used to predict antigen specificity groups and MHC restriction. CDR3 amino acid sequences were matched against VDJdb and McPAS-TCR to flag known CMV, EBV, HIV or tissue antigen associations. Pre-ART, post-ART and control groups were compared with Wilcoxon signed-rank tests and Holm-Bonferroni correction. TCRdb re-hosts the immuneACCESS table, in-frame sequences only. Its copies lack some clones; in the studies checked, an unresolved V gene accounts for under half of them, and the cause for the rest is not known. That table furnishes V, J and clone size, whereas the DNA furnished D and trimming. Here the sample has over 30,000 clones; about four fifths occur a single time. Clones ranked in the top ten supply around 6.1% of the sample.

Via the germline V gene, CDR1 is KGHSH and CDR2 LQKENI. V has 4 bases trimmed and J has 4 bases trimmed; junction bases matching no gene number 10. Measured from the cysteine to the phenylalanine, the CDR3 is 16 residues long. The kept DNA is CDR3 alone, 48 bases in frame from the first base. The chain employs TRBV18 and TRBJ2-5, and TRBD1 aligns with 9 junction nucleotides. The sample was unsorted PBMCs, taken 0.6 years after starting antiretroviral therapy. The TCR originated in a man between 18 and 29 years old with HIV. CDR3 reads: CASSLRGTGKGETQYF. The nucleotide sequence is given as TGTGCCAGCTCACTACGCGGGACAGGGAAGGGAGAGACCCAGTACTTC.